Listed here are 12 T cell receptor beta chains from one sample, sequenced in a study of patients and donors after allogeneic stem cell transplantation. TCRdb analysed the RT-PCR reads with MiXCR anew, one entry per CDR3 protein. This repertoire shows about 2,600 distinct CDR3 sequences, 7% to 10% found once; its top ten account for around 10%. Source material: blood, either unsorted or a sorted T cell fraction (not recorded which). These receptors were taken from a human donor who was either an allogeneic HSCT recipient or a stem cell or donor lymphocyte infusion donor (not recorded which). It is not recorded whose cells these are; they may come from a transplant donor.

The CDR3 is CASRTVPEVRELFF. The CDR3 DNA reads as TGCGCCAGCAGGACGGTGCCGGAGGTCCGGGAGCTGTTTTTT. V and J are TRBV5-1 and TRBJ2-2, with D perhaps TRBD2 (5 bases). From germline, CDR1 is SGHRS and CDR2 YFSETQ. CDR3 length: 14 residues. Trimming took 5 bases from V and 9 from J, leaving 17 bases between them.

This chain links TRBV12-3 or TRBV12-4 with TRBJ2-7; no clear D gene. The CDR3 has 12 amino acids. With 2 bases removed from V and 3 bases from J, the gap between germline ends came to 5 bases. The CDR3 protein is CASSLMGYEQYF. The CDR3 coding sequence is TGTGCCAGCAGTTTAATGGGCTACGAGCAGTACTTC.

In its sample, this clonotype was seen a few times. This chain connects TRBV12-3 or TRBV12-4 to TRBJ2-1; a weak D match, TRBD2 (6 bases). With 5 bases removed from V and 7 bases from J, the gap between germline ends came to 6 bases. The CDR3 spans 11 residues. The CDR3 DNA reads TGTGCCAGCAGTCGGGGGAATGAGCAGTTCTTC. This translates into CASSRGNEQFF.

In its sample, this clonotype ranks as medium-sized. The V call is TRBV20-1, the J call TRBJ2-1; TRBD2 aligns across 10 bases. V was pared by 5 bases and J by 9 bases, with 7 bases of the junction left unmatched. The CDR3 loop spans 13 amino acids. The V gene's germline CDR1 is DFQATT and CDR2 SNEGSKA (reference sequence). The CDR3 bases are TGCAGTGCTGGAAAGCGGGAGGGGGGTGAGCAGTTCTTC. This translates into CSAGKREGGEQFF.

This clonotype ranks as medium-sized (0.01 to 0.1%). The J gene is TRBJ2-7, the V gene TRBV5-4, with D possibly being TRBD1 (6 bases). CDR3 length equals 14 residues. In germline, CDR1 is SGHNT, CDR2 YYREEE (reference sequence). V shed 0 bases and J shed 6 bases, with 13 bases lying between them. CDR3 sequence reads: CASSLEQGFREQYF. CDR3 in DNA: TGTGCCAGCAGCTTGGAACAGGGCTTTCGCGAGCAGTACTTC.

This clonotype is medium-sized by share. The rearrangement uses TRBV20-1 and TRBJ2-1; 10 bases are a match to TRBD2. The CDR3 has 14 residues. V lost 4 bases, J lost 7 bases, and 7 bases stayed unmatched. Germline V gives CDR1 DFQATT, CDR2 SNEGSKA (reference sequence). In DNA form, the CDR3 reads TGCAGTGCTAAGGGACTAGCGCATCAAAATGAGCAGTTCTTC. This sequence encodes CSAKGLAHQNEQFF.

The V gene is TRBV28, the J gene TRBJ2-1; 12 nucleotides agree with TRBD2. CDR1 is MDHEN, CDR2 SYDVKM, per germline. The CDR3 has 16 amino acids. The V segment lost 5 bases and the J segment 6 bases; nucleotides outside the gene matches: 8. The CDR3 reads CASSLGLAGRRNEQFF. The DNA for the CDR3 is TGTGCCAGCAGTCTAGGACTAGCGGGACGACGCAATGAGCAGTTCTTC. Full variable domain (remainder filled in from reference TRBV28 and TRBJ2-1): DVKVTQSSRYLVKRTGEKVFLECVQDMDHENMFWYRQDPGLGLRLIYFSYDVKMKEKGDIPEGYSVSREKKERFSLILESASTNQTSMYLCASSLGLAGRRNEQFFGPGTRLTVL.

This clonotype counts as medium-sized. The chain combines TRBV20-1 with TRBJ2-1; D is undetermined. Germline V lookup: CDR1 DFQATT, CDR2 SNEGSKA (reference sequence). CDR3 size: 12 residues. V was clipped by 2 bases and J by 6 bases, with 8 bases between them. The CDR3 here is CSARYLFNEQFF. CDR3 nucleotides: TGCAGTGCTAGATACTTATTCAATGAGCAGTTCTTC.

This clonotype is medium-sized (0.01 to 0.1%) within its sample. The rearrangement uses TRBV20-1 and TRBJ2-7, with 7 bases that match TRBD1. This CDR3 spans 12 amino acids. J lost 6 bases, V lost 4 bases, and 6 bases had no gene match. Germline V lookup: CDR1 DFQATT, CDR2 SNEGSKA (reference sequence). CDR3 bases: TGCAGTGCTACACGACAGGGCCCCGAGCAGTACTTC. Translated, it gives CSATRQGPEQYF.

This chain links TRBV7-2 with TRBJ1-5, with 7 bases identical to TRBD1. The CDR3 covers 15 residues. The trim removed 5 bases at V and 7 bases at J, leaving 11 bases unmatched. The germline V gene encodes CDR1 SGHTA and CDR2 FQGNSA. The CDR3 DNA is TGTGCCAGCAGCCCAATACAGGGGAAACCCCAGCCCCAGCATTTT. It yields the protein CASSPIQGKPQPQHF. The full variable domain, rest sourced from reference TRBV7-2 and TRBJ1-5, is GAGVSQSPSNKVTEKGKDVELRCDPISGHTALYWYRQSLGQGLEFLIYFQGNSAPDKSGLPSDRFSAERTGGSVSTLTIQRTQQEDSAVYLCASSPIQGKPQPQHFGDGTRLSIL.

The chain uses TRBV7-3 and TRBJ2-1; 14 bases match TRBD2. CDR1 and CDR2 (germline): SGHTA, FQGTGA. This CDR3 has 15 amino acids. The V and J ends lost 3 bases and 9 bases, in that order; junction bases with no gene match: 4. This chain's CDR3 is CASSLGLAGAGEQFF. The DNA of the CDR3 is TGTGCCAGCAGCTTGGGACTAGCGGGAGCGGGTGAGCAGTTCTTC.

This clonotype has only a few counts. V usage is TRBV7-2 and J usage is TRBJ1-5, with D perhaps matching TRBD1 (5 bases). Germline CDR1 is SGHTA and CDR2 is FQGNSA. The CDR3 totals 12 residues. V was shortened by 8 bases and J by 7 bases, with 12 bases between the two germline ends. This CDR3 is CASGQGAQPQHF. CDR3 DNA: TGTGCCAGCGGGCAGGGAGCCCAGCCCCAGCATTTT.